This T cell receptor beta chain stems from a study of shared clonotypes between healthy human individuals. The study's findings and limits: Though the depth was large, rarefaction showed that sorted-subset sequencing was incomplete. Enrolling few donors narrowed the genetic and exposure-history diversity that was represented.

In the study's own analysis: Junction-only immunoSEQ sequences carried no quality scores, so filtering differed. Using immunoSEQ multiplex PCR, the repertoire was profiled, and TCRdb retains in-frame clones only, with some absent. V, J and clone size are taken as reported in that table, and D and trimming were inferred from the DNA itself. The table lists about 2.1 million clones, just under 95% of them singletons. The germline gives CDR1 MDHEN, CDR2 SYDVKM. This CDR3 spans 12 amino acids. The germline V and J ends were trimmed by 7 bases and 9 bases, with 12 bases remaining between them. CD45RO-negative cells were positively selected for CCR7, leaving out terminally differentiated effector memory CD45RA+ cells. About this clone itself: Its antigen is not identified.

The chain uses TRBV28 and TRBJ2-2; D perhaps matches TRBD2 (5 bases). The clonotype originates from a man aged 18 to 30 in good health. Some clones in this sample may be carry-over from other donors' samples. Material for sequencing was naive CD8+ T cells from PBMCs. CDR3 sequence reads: CASISGTRELFF. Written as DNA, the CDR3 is TGTGCCAGCATAAGCGGAACCCGGGAGCTGTTTTTT.